Listed below are T cell receptor beta chains from one sample, sequenced in a study of T cells expressing NK-cell markers. TCRdb reprocessed the 5' RACE reads and keeps a single row for each CDR3 protein, giving no DNA. The repertoire table contains almost 450,000 distinct CDR3 sequences. The sequencing input was blood T cells: a sorted CD56 or NKG2C T cell subset, CD4+ or CD8+ T cells, or bulk PBMC T cells (not recorded which). All receptors derive from a woman aged 18-70 years in good health. CDR3s include the opening cysteine and the closing phenylalanine or tryptophan.

>TRBV2|TRBJ2-5
CASTQGLGPQETQYF
>TRBV4-1|TRBJ1-5
CASSQSGTPNQPQHF
>TRBV20-1|TRBJ1-5
CSARDHSLGTGGLVDQPQHF
>TRBV20-1|TRBJ2-3
CSAKQLAGVTDTQYF
>TRBV9|TRBJ2-7
CASSAQGAYEQYF
>TRBV6-2/TRBV6-3|TRBJ1-1
CASSFPSGGTEAFF
>TRBV5-1|TRBJ2-1
CASSLLAGLYNEQFF
>TRBV24-1|TRBJ2-1
CATSDDSNEQFF
>TRBV20-1|TRBJ2-3
CSARAIRSGGPSTDTQYF
>TRBV6-1|TRBJ1-1
CASRRGTGTNTEAFF
>TRBV29-1|TRBJ1-2
CSVGDTSNYGYTF
>TRBV7-2|TRBJ1-2
CASSFATGAYGYTF
>TRBV5-5|TRBJ1-2
CASSFSAITNYGYTF
>TRBV12-3/TRBV12-4|TRBJ2-6
CASSLERANVLTF
>TRBV25-1|TRBJ1-5
CASSPSGGSKGGSNQPQHF
>TRBV7-2|TRBJ2-3
CASSLLLEGADTQYF
>TRBV18|TRBJ1-4
CASSPPGTGQEKLFF
>TRBV29-1|TRBJ1-1
CSVLMNMNTEAFF
>TRBV6-5|TRBJ1-1
CASSYRQDRSTEAFF
>TRBV15|TRBJ2-3
CATSRTEGPDTQYF